The 13 T cell receptor beta chains below come from one sample, sequenced in a study of T cell changes during pregnancy in multiple sclerosis. The protocol was immunoSEQ multiplex PCR, while the TCRdb copy is restricted to in-frame clones and leaves out a portion. Among around 70,000 clones listed, approximately 90% were seen once. The material sequenced was peripheral blood, taken in the second trimester of pregnancy. The receptors were sampled from a female donor in good health, enrolled as a control in a pregnancy study.

The chain couples TRBV7-9 to TRBJ1-2; D may be TRBD1 (6 bases). This CDR3 region has 15 residues. V gave up 5 bases and J gave up 0 bases, with 13 bases separating them. The germline gives CDR1 SEHNR, CDR2 FQNEAQ (reference sequence). The DNA of the CDR3 is TGTGCCAGCAGCCCTCAACAGGGTTCTAACTATGGCTACACCTTC. It encodes CASSPQQGSNYGYTF.

This chain joins TRBV4-2 and TRBJ2-5, with TRBD1 matching 9 bases. This CDR3 has 19 amino acids. Germline values: CDR1 LGHNA, CDR2 YNFKEQ. With V trimmed by 3 bases and J by 4 bases, 18 bases remained unmatched. CDR3 protein: CASSQTLEGTGPIRETQYF. DNA of the CDR3: TGTGCCAGCAGCCAGACGCTAGAGGGGACAGGGCCTATCCGAGAGACCCAGTACTTC.

The chain has TRBV2 and TRBJ1-1; D gene uncertain. The CDR3 spans 14 residues. Germline V lookup: CDR1 SNHLY, CDR2 FYNNEI. Trimming pared 7 bases from V and 3 bases from J, leaving 15 bases between. The CDR3 sequence is CASIPEDFHTEAFF. The CDR3 nucleotides are TGTGCCAGCATCCCGGAGGACTTTCACACTGAAGCTTTCTTT.

J is TRBJ1-5 and V is TRBV7-9; TRBD1 might be the D (6 bases). Germline loops: CDR1 SEHNR, CDR2 FQNEAQ (reference sequence). The length of the CDR3 is 14 residues. Trimming cost V 5 bases and J 6 bases, with 14 bases left between them. The CDR3, as DNA: TGTGCCAGCAGCCAAGGGGGAGCAGGTCAGCCCCAGCATTTT. This encodes CASSQGGAGQPQHF. Drawing the rest from reference TRBV7-9 and TRBJ1-5, the complete variable domain is DTGVSQNPRHKITKRGQNVTFRCDPISEHNRLYWYRQTLGQGPEFLTYFQNEAQLEKSRLLSDRFSAERPKGSFSTLEIQRTEQGDSAMYLCASSQGGAGQPQHFGDGTRLSIL.

V gene TRBV19 combines with J gene TRBJ1-3, with 8 positions matching TRBD1. Trimming removed 6 bases from V and 3 bases from J; junction bases left unmatched: 13. Germline CDR1 LNHDA, CDR2 SQIVND (reference sequence). The CDR3 sequence is 17 residues long. The chain's CDR3 is CASRRRGQEGLGNTIYF. The CDR3 DNA reads as TGTGCCAGTAGACGGAGGGGACAGGAAGGACTTGGAAACACCATATATTTT.

CDR3: CASRGRNGIYEQYF. DNA of the CDR3: TGTGCCAGTAGGGGCCGGAACGGAATCTACGAGCAGTACTTC. The chain employs TRBV19 and TRBJ2-7, with unresolved D. With 6 bases removed from V and 3 bases from J, the gap between germline ends came to 15 bases. Germline V gene data show CDR1 as LNHDA and CDR2 as SQIVND (reference sequence). The CDR3 is 14 residues long.

J is TRBJ1-2 and V is TRBV14; no definite D call. This CDR3 spans 14 amino acids. Germline loops: CDR1 SGHDN, CDR2 FVKESK. The V end lost 1 base, the J end lost 4 bases, and 10 bases lay between the germline ends. As DNA, the CDR3 is TGTGCCAGCAGCCAAGGTGGAGGGTTCTATGGCTACACCTTC. Translating it yields CASSQGGGFYGYTF.

The chain carries TRBV5-6 and TRBJ1-2, with 7 bases lining up with TRBD1. The trim removed 4 bases at V and 4 bases at J, leaving 10 bases unmatched. This CDR3 spans 15 amino acids. Germline CDR1 reads SGHDT; CDR2 reads YYEEEE. The CDR3 sequence: CASSPWSDRAYGYTF. The CDR3 nucleotides read TGTGCCAGCAGCCCCTGGAGCGACAGGGCCTATGGCTACACCTTC.

This chain joins TRBV4-3 and TRBJ1-1, with 10 bases matching TRBD1. CDR3 length: 16 amino acids. The trim removed 3 bases at V and 2 bases at J, leaving 6 bases unmatched. Germline CDR1 is LGHNA and CDR2 is YSLEER. In nucleotides, the CDR3 is TGCGCCAGCAGCCACGCCGGGACAGGGGTAAACACTGAAGCTTTCTTT. Amino acids: CASSHAGTGVNTEAFF.

This chain connects TRBV7-8 to TRBJ2-2, with TRBD1 matching 9 bases. V lost 6 bases to trimming and J lost 0 bases; unmatched junction nucleotides: 2. The germline V gene has CDR1 SGHVS and CDR2 FQNEAQ. The CDR3 runs to 15 residues. This CDR3 reads CASSRQGANTGELFF. The DNA of the CDR3 is TGTGCCAGCAGTAGACAGGGGGCGAACACCGGGGAGCTGTTTTTT.

V usage is TRBV29-1 and J usage is TRBJ2-5, with 13 bases matching TRBD2. V dropped 4 bases and J dropped 2; count of bases not matched to a gene: 4. Germline V gives CDR1 SQVTM, CDR2 ANQGSEA. The CDR3 consists of 15 residues. The CDR3 loop reads CSVGGLAGNQETQYF. As DNA, the CDR3 is TGCAGCGTTGGGGGACTAGCGGGGAATCAAGAGACCCAGTACTTC.

V usage is TRBV7-6 and J usage is TRBJ1-6; the D is unclear. V dropped 2 bases and J dropped 7 bases, with 12 bases sitting between them. The CDR3 has 15 amino acids. CDR1 SGHVS and CDR2 FNYEAQ come from the germline V gene. The chain's CDR3 is CASSLRQQSNSPLHF. The CDR3 nucleotides read TGTGCCAGCAGCTTACGTCAACAGAGCAATTCACCCCTCCACTTT.

This chain connects TRBV21-1 to TRBJ1-4; whether TRBD1, the table's D call, matches the DNA was not checked. TRBV21-1 is a documented pseudogene. This CDR3 has 16 residues. The DNA of the CDR3 is TGTGCCAGCACTACCCACCCCGAGACAGGGTATGAAAAACTGTTTTTT. Translating gives CASTTHPETGYEKLFF.